Listed below are T cell receptor beta chains from one sample, sequenced in a study of OX40 agonist ivuxolimab in advanced cancers. Assay: immunoSEQ multiplex PCR; the TCRdb copy retains only in-frame clones and omits some. In the table there are about 70,000 clones, around nine tenths of which are singletons. The material sequenced was CD4+ or CD8+ T cells sorted from blood, taken in a trial of the OX40 agonist ivuxolimab. The source is an adult with an advanced solid tumor such as melanoma, head and neck, liver or kidney cancer. Both conserved end residues are part of each CDR3. A D gene is named only where the DNA matches it firmly. Not every row has a clone size; where given, it reads once, few, many or a size class.

- - 13 TRBJ2-7 TRBV6-6 TGTGCCAGCAGTTACTTGGCAGTCTACGAGCAGTACTTC CASSYLAVYEQYF
TRBD1 once 14 TRBJ1-2 TRBV10-3 TGTGCCATCAGAACAGGGGCCTCAGACTATGGCTACACCTTC CAIRTGASDYGYTF
- - 15 TRBJ1-2 TRBV10-1 TGCGCCAGCAGTGAGAGGGCAGACGGATACTATGGCTACACCTTC CASSERADGYYGYTF
- - 16 TRBJ1-2 TRBV23-1 TGCGCCAGCCTACTTCAATATGTGGTGCTAGGGTATGGCTACACCTTC CASLLQYVVLGYGYTF
- - 23 TRBJ1-5 TRBV1 TGCACCAGCAGCCCACCCCGGGGGACACAGGGACCCACGGCCGGACCCATCAATCAGCCCCAGCATTTT CTSSPPRGTQGPTAGPINQPQHF
TRBD2 - 15 TRBJ2-2 TRBV5-1 TGCGCCAGCAGCTTGACCAGGGAGGGACCCGGGGAGCTGTTTTTT CASSLTREGPGELFF
- - 13 TRBJ1-4 TRBV7-8 TGTGCCAGCAGCCAGGGACTGGGGGAAAAACTGTTTTTT CASSQGLGEKLFF
- - 12 TRBJ1-1 TRBV6-4 TGTGCCAGCAGTGACTACGGGGGGCAAGCTTTCTTT CASSDYGGQAFF
- many 15 TRBJ2-6 TRBV6-4 TGTGCCAGCAGTGAGGACATCTCTGGGGCCAACGTCCTGACTTTC CASSEDISGANVLTF
- - 12 TRBJ2-2 TRBV6-5 TGTGCCAGCAACTCTTACACCAGGGAGCTGTTTTTT CASNSYTRELFF
- - 16 TRBJ2-5 TRBV21-1 TGTGCCAGCAGCAAAGGGAAGGGGGGAAAGCAAGAGACCCAGTACTTC CASSKGKGGKQETQYF
TRBD1 - 14 TRBJ1-1 TRBV30 TGTGCCTGGATCAGGGACAGGGGGAACACTGAAGCTTTCTTT CAWIRDRGNTEAFF
- - 11 TRBJ1-1 TRBV19 TGTGCCAGTCGGGTAGGCTGGGAAGCTTTCTTT CASRVGWEAFF
TRBD1 - 15 TRBJ1-2 TRBV4-3 TGCGCCAGCAGCCAAGATGGGACAGCTAACTATGGCTACACCTTC CASSQDGTANYGYTF
- - 13 TRBJ2-7 TRBV27 TGTGCCAGCAGAGGAATCTTAACCTACGAGCAGTACTTC CASRGILTYEQYF
- - 15 TRBJ2-1 TRBV11-3 TGTGCCAGCAGCTCTAGGGGGCCGGGGGTCAATGAGCAGTTCTTC CASSSRGPGVNEQFF
- - 14 TRBJ2-1 TRBV4-1 TGCGCCAGCAGCCAAGATCGTTCCCTCAATGAGCAGTTCTTC CASSQDRSLNEQFF
TRBD2 - 13 TRBJ2-1 TRBV7-9 TGTGCCAGCAGGGGGGAGGGGTACAATGAGCAGTTCTTC CASRGEGYNEQFF
TRBD1 - 14 TRBJ2-7 TRBV27 TGTGCCAGCAGTTTATCGCCAGGGGGATACGAGCAGTACTTC CASSLSPGGYEQYF
- - 13 TRBJ2-7 TRBV5-4 TGTGCCAGCAGCTTGGAGGGTTCCTACGAGCAGTACTTC CASSLEGSYEQYF
- - 12 TRBJ1-3 TRBV11-2 TGTGCCAGCAGCTTAGGCGGAAACACCATATATTTT CASSLGGNTIYF
- - 15 TRBJ1-5 TRBV27 TGTGCCAGCAGTTTTCTGGGTCATAGCAATCAGCCCCAGCATTTT CASSFLGHSNQPQHF
- - 14 TRBJ2-7 TRBV5-1 TGCGCCAGCAGCCCCGCCGACAGGTACTACGAGCAGTACTTC CASSPADRYYEQYF
TRBD1 - 13 TRBJ2-1 TRBV5-1 TGCGCCAGCAGCTGGACAGGGAACAATGAGCAGTTCTTC CASSWTGNNEQFF
- - 14 TRBJ2-5 TRBV14 TGTGCCAGCAGCCCCGACAGGCGTCAAGAGACCCAGTACTTC CASSPDRRQETQYF